This paragraph covers one TCR beta chain sequence. What it binds is unknown. V dropped 6 bases and J dropped 0 bases, with 8 bases sitting between them. This CDR3 is built from 13 residues. Germline loops: CDR1 MNHNS, CDR2 SASEGT. This sample stems from a study of T cells after yellow fever vaccination. Study context: Preparation of the low-cell-number fractions used SMART-Seq v4 Ultra Low Input. Study-wide points: Abundant clonotypes from the bulk population could contaminate FACS-sorted repertoires. There was a small share of clonotypes that showed up in both the CD4 and CD8 compartments.

The study made its TCR cDNA through 5'RACE template switching. That step introduced a universal primer site along with UMIs. A single record per CDR3 protein comes from TCRdb applying MiXCR to the 5' RACE reads. The sample consists of under 600,000 distinct CDR3 sequences, less than 25% of them appearing once. The gene calls are TRBV6-1 and TRBJ2-5; D call uncertain. This clonotype originated in a man younger than 35 who received the YFV17D yellow fever vaccine. The source was PBMCs, collected less than 25 days after the first yellow fever vaccination. DNA of the CDR3: TGTGCCAGCAGAAGGCTGTACCAAGAGACCCAGTACTTC. It codes for CASRRLYQETQYF.